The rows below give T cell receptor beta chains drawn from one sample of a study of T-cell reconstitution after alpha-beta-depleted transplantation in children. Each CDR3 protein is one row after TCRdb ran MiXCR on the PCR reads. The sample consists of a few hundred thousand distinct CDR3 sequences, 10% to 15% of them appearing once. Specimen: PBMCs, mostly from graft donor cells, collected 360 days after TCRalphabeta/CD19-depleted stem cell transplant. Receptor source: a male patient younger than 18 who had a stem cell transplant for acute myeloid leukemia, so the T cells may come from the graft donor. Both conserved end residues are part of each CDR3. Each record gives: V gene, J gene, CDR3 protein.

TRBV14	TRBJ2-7	CASSQRREGYEQYF
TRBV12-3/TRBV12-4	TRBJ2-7	CASSWGNSYEQYF
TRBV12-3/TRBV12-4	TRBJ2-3	CASSFLREGSDTQYF
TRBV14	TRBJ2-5	CASSQDLRKWGTQYF
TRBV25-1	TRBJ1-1	CASSQRPGQVGGTEAFF
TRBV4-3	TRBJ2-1	CASSQDSASGKGLYYNEQFF
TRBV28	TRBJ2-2	CASSWEGTRVKLFF
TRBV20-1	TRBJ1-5	CSAQGTRGNQPQHF
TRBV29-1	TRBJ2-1	CSVELAGGSFVSYNEQFF
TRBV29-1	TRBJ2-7	CSVGGASEQYF
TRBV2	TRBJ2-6	CAGTQAWGPGANVLTF
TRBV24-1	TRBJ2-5	CATSDLFAGGPKETQYF
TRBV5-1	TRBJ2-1	CASSLDQESSYNEQFF
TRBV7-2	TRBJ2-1	CASSFLAFPDNEQFF
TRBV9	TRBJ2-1	CASSQLTPGQEQFF
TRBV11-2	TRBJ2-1	CASSFGEIEQFF
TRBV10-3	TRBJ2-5	CAISPDRVMGRTQYF
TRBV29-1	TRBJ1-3	CSVWVSSGNTIYF
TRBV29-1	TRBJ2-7	CSVEDLSSYEQYF
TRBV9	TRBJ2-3	CASSVEAFTTDTQYF
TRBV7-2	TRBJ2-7	CASSALAGKGEQYF
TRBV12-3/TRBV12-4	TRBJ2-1	CASSFLAGVDEQFF
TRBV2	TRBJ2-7	CASSDNPTSATYEQYF
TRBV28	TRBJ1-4	CASTRWTRGGEKLFF
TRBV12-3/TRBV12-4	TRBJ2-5	CASSRIFLARETQYF
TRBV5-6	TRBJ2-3	CASSLYRGSTDTQYF
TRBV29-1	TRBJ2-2	CSAGEMSGRHTGELFF
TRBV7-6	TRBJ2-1	CASIIGTSGSNEQFF
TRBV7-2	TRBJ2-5	CASSSSLGGLAETQYF
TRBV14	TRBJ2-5	CASSQISGSWETQYF
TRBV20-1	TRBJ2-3	CSARDYREMADTQYF
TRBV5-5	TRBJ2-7	CASSPPGPTDEQYF
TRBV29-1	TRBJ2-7	CSVEGGGLRQYF
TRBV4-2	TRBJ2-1	CASSQSLKTSGTDNEQFF
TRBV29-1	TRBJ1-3	CSVDAGNTIYF
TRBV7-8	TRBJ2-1	CASSLSGLAGLNNEQFF
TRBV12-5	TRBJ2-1	CASGLERAYNEQFF
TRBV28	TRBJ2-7	CASSFRGLGGSEQYF
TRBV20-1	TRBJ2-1	CSARRPATYNEQFF
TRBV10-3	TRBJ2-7	CATQPLDSREQYF
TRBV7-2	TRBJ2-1	CASSLVRDRGNEQFF
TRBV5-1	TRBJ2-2	CASSLKPGADTGELFF